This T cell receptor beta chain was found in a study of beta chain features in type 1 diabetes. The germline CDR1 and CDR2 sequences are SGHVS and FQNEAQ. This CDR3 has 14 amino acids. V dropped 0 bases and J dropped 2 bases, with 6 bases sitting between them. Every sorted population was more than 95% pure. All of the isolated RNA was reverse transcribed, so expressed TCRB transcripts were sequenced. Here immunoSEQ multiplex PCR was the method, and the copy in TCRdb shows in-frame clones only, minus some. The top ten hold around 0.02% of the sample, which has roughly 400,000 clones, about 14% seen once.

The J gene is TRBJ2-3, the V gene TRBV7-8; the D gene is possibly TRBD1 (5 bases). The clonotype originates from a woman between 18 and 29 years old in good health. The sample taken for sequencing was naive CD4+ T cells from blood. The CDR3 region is CASSLATVTDTQYF. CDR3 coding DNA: TGTGCCAGCAGCTTAGCGACAGTCACAGATACGCAGTATTTT.